This TCR beta chain was sequenced during a study of blood T cell repertoires in COVID-19. Study-level background: In each case, the material was cDNA or gDNA derived from T cells, B-cell-depleted T cells, or PBMCs.

Data came from immunoSEQ multiplex PCR; TCRdb stores just in-frame clones and leaves some out. Of around 130,000 clones in the sample, 82% were seen once. V lost 5 bases, J lost 2 bases, and 9 bases lay in between. This CDR3 is built from 13 residues. The chain carries TRBV12-3 or TRBV12-4 and TRBJ1-2, with D uncertain. The source is a woman aged 65 to 85 with acute or convalescent COVID-19. The sequenced sample was peripheral blood. CDR3 coding DNA: TGTGCCAGCAGTGAAACAGCAAACTATGGCTACACCTTC. Amino acid sequence: CASSETANYGYTF.